This entry lists 22 T cell receptor beta chains sequenced from one sample in a study of response to subunit inactivated influenza vaccine. One entry per CDR3 protein, called by TCRdb with MiXCR from the RT-PCR reads. This repertoire shows approximately 730,000 distinct CDR3 sequences, approximately 14% found once; its top ten account for less than 9%. Material: PBMCs from blood, obtained approximately 15 days before vaccination. The receptor source for this set is a man aged 45-65 years who received an inactivated influenza vaccine.

This clonotype was observed once. This chain joins TRBV18 and TRBJ2-5; D possibly corresponds to TRBD2 (6 bases). This CDR3 has 14 amino acids. V was pared by 0 bases and J by 7 bases, with 12 bases between. CDR1 is KGHSH, CDR2 LQKENI, per germline. Here the CDR3 DNA reads TGTGCCAGCTCACCACCGGGGACTGGCATGACCCAGTACTTC. It translates to CASSPPGTGMTQYF.

This clonotype was detected ten times or more. V usage is TRBV2 and J usage is TRBJ2-7; the D gene is possibly TRBD1 (5 bases). The CDR3 contains 15 residues. In germline, CDR1 is SNHLY, CDR2 FYNNEI. V lost 2 bases and J lost 4, with 15 bases in between. The CDR3 DNA reads TGTGCCAGCAGTGAAAATTGGGGCAGGGCTTACGAGCAGTACTTC. It yields the protein CASSENWGRAYEQYF. Combining the CDR3 with reference TRBV2 and TRBJ2-7 gives the whole variable domain EPEVTQTPSHQVTQMGQEVILRCVPISNHLYFYWYRQILGQKVEFLVSFYNNEISEKSEIFDDQFSVERPDGSNFTLKIRSTKLEDSAMYFCASSENWGRAYEQYFGPGTRLTVT.

This clonotype occurred a few times. In DNA form, the CDR3 reads TGCAGTGCTTACGGTCCCGGGGAGCTGTTTTTT. This codes for CSAYGPGELFF. This chain uses TRBV20-1 with TRBJ2-2; no definite D call. The CDR3 loop spans 11 amino acids. CDR1 DFQATT and CDR2 SNEGSKA come from the germline V gene (reference sequence). V lost 5 bases, J lost 6 bases, and 7 bases lay in between.

V is TRBV7-2 and J is TRBJ2-5, with 10 nucleotides matching TRBD2. The V segment lost 5 bases and the J segment 2 bases; nucleotides outside the gene matches: 5. The CDR3 is 15 residues long. CDR1 is SGHTA, CDR2 FQGNSA, per germline. This CDR3 is CASSLTSGMQETQYF. The CDR3 coding sequence is TGTGCCAGCAGCCTCACTAGCGGGATGCAAGAGACCCAGTACTTC.

This clonotype was recorded many times. V is TRBV6-1 and J is TRBJ2-7, with D perhaps matching TRBD1 (6 bases). The germline CDR1 and CDR2 sequences are MNHNS and SASEGT. The V gene lost 6 bases and the J gene lost 1 base, with 19 bases spanning the gap. This CDR3 region has 16 residues. The DNA for the CDR3 is TGTGCCAGCAGATCCGATACAGGGTATCATTCCTACGAGCAGTACTTC. It yields the protein CASRSDTGYHSYEQYF.

This clonotype was picked up a small number of times. The chain is built from TRBV24-1 and TRBJ1-2; D unclear. V lost 8 bases, J lost 8 bases, and 11 bases lay in between. From germline, CDR1 is KGHDR and CDR2 SFDVKD. CDR3 length: 11 amino acids. CDR3 in amino acids: CATNTSWGYTF. The CDR3 nucleotides are TGTGCCACCAACACATCGTGGGGCTACACCTTC.

This rearrangement joins TRBV7-8 to TRBJ1-3, with D perhaps TRBD1 (6 bases). CDR3 length: 15 residues. The germline V gene encodes CDR1 SGHVS and CDR2 FQNEAQ. V was shortened by 5 bases and J by 2 bases, with 13 bases between the two germline ends. The CDR3 DNA reads TGTGCCAGCAGCCGGGGGCGGCTGACTGGAAACACCATATATTTT. This sequence encodes CASSRGRLTGNTIYF.

This clonotype was found a few times. This rearrangement joins TRBV7-2 to TRBJ2-5; 8 positions agree with TRBD1. The ends lost 5 bases at V and 2 bases at J; junction bases unmatched: 10. CDR1 and CDR2 from the germline V gene are SGHTA and FQGNSA. The CDR3 runs to 16 residues. The CDR3 loop is CASSRFNRGYQETQYF. As DNA, the CDR3 is TGTGCCAGCAGCAGATTTAACAGGGGGTATCAAGAGACCCAGTACTTC. The full variable domain, its missing parts supplied by reference TRBV7-2 and TRBJ2-5, is GAGVSQSPSNKVTEKGKDVELRCDPISGHTALYWYRQSLGQGLEFLIYFQGNSAPDKSGLPSDRFSAERTGGSVSTLTIQRTQQEDSAVYLCASSRFNRGYQETQYFGPGTRLLVL.

This clonotype was recorded a few times. V gene TRBV20-1 combines with J gene TRBJ2-3, with TRBD1 identical over 7 bases. J was trimmed by 2 bases and V by 5 bases; bases with no gene match: 4. Germline CDR1 and CDR2: DFQATT and SNEGSKA (reference sequence). The CDR3 extends over 13 amino acids. The chain's CDR3 is CSAQQGFTDTQYF. The CDR3 DNA sequence: TGCAGTGCTCAACAGGGGTTCACAGATACGCAGTATTTT.

This clonotype has just a few counts. The rearrangement uses TRBV20-1 and TRBJ2-7; 15 bases align to TRBD2. The CDR3 spans 18 residues. The germline gives CDR1 DFQATT, CDR2 SNEGSKA (reference sequence). V shed 4 bases, J shed 4 bases, and the junction held 14 bases outside the gene matches. The CDR3 loop is CSATTGLAGGVDPYEQYF. CDR3 nucleotides: TGCAGTGCTACCACAGGACTAGCGGGAGGGGTTGACCCTTACGAGCAGTACTTC.

The chain employs TRBV7-2 and TRBJ2-5, with D perhaps TRBD1 (5 bases). Trimming stripped 6 bases from V and 5 bases from J, with 13 bases between. The germline CDR1 and CDR2 sequences are SGHTA and FQGNSA. This CDR3 has 13 residues. CDR3 region: CASRQTGVETQYF. CDR3 in DNA: TGTGCCAGCAGACAAACAGGCGTGGAGACCCAGTACTTC. Drawing the rest from reference TRBV7-2 and TRBJ2-5, the complete variable domain is GAGVSQSPSNKVTEKGKDVELRCDPISGHTALYWYRQSLGQGLEFLIYFQGNSAPDKSGLPSDRFSAERTGGSVSTLTIQRTQQEDSAVYLCASRQTGVETQYFGPGTRLLVL.

CDR3 amino acids: CASSDAGTAHGTQYF. The CDR3 nucleotides are TGTGCCAGCAGCGACGCCGGGACAGCTCACGGTACGCAGTATTTT. The chain couples TRBV3-1 to TRBJ2-3, with TRBD1 matching 7 bases. The V segment lost 5 bases and the J segment 8 bases; nucleotides outside the gene matches: 13. Germline V gene data show CDR1 as LGHDT and CDR2 as YNNKEL (reference sequence). CDR3 length: 15 amino acids.

The rearrangement uses TRBV19 and TRBJ2-1, with D hard to call. Germline loops: CDR1 LNHDA, CDR2 SQIVND (reference sequence). The CDR3 has 14 amino acids. The V and J ends lost 5 bases and 8 bases respectively, with 16 bases between them. In DNA form, the CDR3 reads TGTGCCAGTAGTTACTACGGTCTCTGGGATGAGCAGTTCTTC. Translation gives CASSYYGLWDEQFF.

This clonotype was seen ten or more times. The chain is built from TRBV21-1 and TRBJ2-5; the tabulated D call, TRBD1, remains unverified against the DNA. TRBV21-1 is labeled a pseudogene. This CDR3 spans 18 amino acids. CDR3 sequence (DNA): TGTGCCAGCAGCACGGGGGGATCGAGACTTTCCAAACAAGAGACCCAGTACTTC. Its protein is CASSTGGSRLSKQETQYF.

As for this clonotype: An end of the junction differs from the germline gene, which may be a read error. The chain uses TRBV4-3 and TRBJ2-1; D not certain. CDR3 size: 13 residues. Germline loops: CDR1 LGHNA, CDR2 YSLEER. CDR3 coding DNA: TGCGCCAGCAGCCAAGATCTCGATGGGAATAGGGTCTTC. Encoded protein: CASSQDLDGNRVF.

This clonotype was found a few times. The chain recombines TRBV20-1 with TRBJ2-7; TRBD1 might be the D (6 bases). Deletions cut 4 bases from V and 2 bases from J, with 21 bases between. CDR3 length: 16 residues. The V gene's germline CDR1 is DFQATT and CDR2 SNEGSKA (reference sequence). CDR3 loop: CSATGTLNTLPYEQYF. CDR3 DNA: TGCAGTGCTACCGGGACACTGAATACTTTACCCTACGAGCAGTACTTC.

This clonotype was counted a few times. This chain connects TRBV11-2 to TRBJ1-6; the D gene is possibly TRBD1 (5 bases). V lost 5 bases and J 7 bases, leaving 18 bases between the germline ends. The CDR3 loop spans 16 amino acids. In germline, CDR1 is SGHAT, CDR2 FQNNGV. This CDR3 reads CASSPPGVMGNSPLHF. As DNA, the CDR3 is TGTGCCAGCAGCCCTCCGGGGGTGATGGGCAATTCACCCCTCCACTTT.

The chain employs TRBV14 and TRBJ2-5; 10 nucleotides agree with TRBD2. Germline V gene data show CDR1 as SGHDN and CDR2 as FVKESK. This CDR3 comprises 17 residues. J gave up 4 bases and V 1 base, and 9 bases lay outside the gene matches. CDR3 sequence (DNA): TGTGCCAGCAGCCAAGTTACAGCGGGAGGGTTCGGAGAGACCCAGTACTTC. Protein: CASSQVTAGGFGETQYF.

This clonotype was detected many times. The chain is built from TRBV11-2 and TRBJ2-1; D is ambiguous. Germline values: CDR1 SGHAT, CDR2 FQNNGV. The ends were cut back, 5 bases at V and 5 bases at J, with 25 bases in the middle. CDR3 size: 18 residues. This CDR3 reads CASSLNPLGWQMNNEQFF. The CDR3 DNA reads as TGTGCCAGCAGCCTAAATCCGCTCGGGTGGCAAATGAACAATGAGCAGTTCTTC.

J is TRBJ1-2 and V is TRBV10-3, with D perhaps TRBD1 (5 bases). Germline CDR1 is ENHRY and CDR2 is SYGVKD. This CDR3 spans 14 amino acids. V lost 4 bases, J lost 1 base, and 10 bases lay in between. The CDR3 here is CAISAQGNNYGYTF. CDR3 coding DNA: TGTGCCATCAGTGCTCAGGGTAATAACTATGGCTACACCTTC.

This clonotype was counted a few times. V gene TRBV7-9 combines with J gene TRBJ2-7; D is unclear. Germline CDR1 SEHNR, CDR2 FQNEAQ (reference sequence). The CDR3 consists of 11 residues. V was clipped by 8 bases and J by 3 bases, with 8 bases between them. The CDR3 loop reads CASGPIYEQYF. The CDR3 nucleotides are TGTGCCAGCGGCCCTATCTACGAGCAGTACTTC.

This clonotype was counted between two and nine times. The J gene is TRBJ1-5, the V gene TRBV20-1; TRBD1 matches at 7 bases. Germline V gene sequence: CDR1 DFQATT, CDR2 SNEGSKA (reference sequence). The CDR3 loop spans 17 amino acids. V shed 2 bases and J 0 bases; nucleotides not matched to a gene: 10. Written as DNA, the CDR3 is TGCAGTGCTAGATCCCGGACAGGAGTCTATAGCAATCAGCCCCAGCATTTT. This gives the protein CSARSRTGVYSNQPQHF.